The 29 T cell receptor beta chains reported below all come from one sample, sequenced in a study of vaccination effects on CD4 cells after COVID-19. Sequencing used immunoSEQ multiplex PCR; TCRdb keeps in-frame clones, though not all of them. Counted here are about 15,000 clones, 76% occurring once; the ten biggest clones make up approximately 25%. Their cognate antigens are unknown. Viral peptide pool expansion of antigen-specific CD4+ T cells preceded sequencing in the ViraFEST assay. Cultured cells yielded isolated CD4+ T cells after 10 days. From March to December 2020, the person had a SARS-CoV-2 infection that was confirmed by PCR. Participants got two doses of BNT162b2 or mRNA-1273 vaccine. This sample comprised CD4+ T cells from PBMCs cultured with HCoV-NL63 spike peptides, obtained after COVID-19 vaccination. These receptors were obtained from a human donor who had a prior SARS-CoV-2 infection.

V and J are TRBV2 and TRBJ1-6; D gene unclear. This CDR3 comprises 11 residues. Trimming took off 4 bases at V and 13 bases at J, with 8 bases between the two ends. Germline lookup yields CDR1 SNHLY and CDR2 FYNNEI. CDR3 protein: CASSADFPLHF. DNA of the CDR3: TGTGCCAGCAGTGCAGACTTTCCCCTCCACTTT.

This sequence joins TRBV5-1 and TRBJ1-2, with a weak D call TRBD1 (5 bases). V shed 2 bases and J shed 2 bases, with 10 bases lying between them. CDR1 is SGHRS and CDR2 is YFSETQ in the germline V gene. The CDR3 runs 14 residues. The CDR3 DNA is TGCGCCAGCAGCTTTAACGGACAAAACTATGGCTACACCTTC. It codes for CASSFNGQNYGYTF.

The chain joins TRBV9 to TRBJ1-4; D is undetermined. V shed 0 bases and J shed 4 bases, with 10 bases lying between them. Germline V CDR1 and CDR2: SGDLS, YYNGEE. The CDR3 runs to 15 residues. The DNA of the CDR3 is TGTGCCAGCAGCGTAGGGACGGCACTTAATGAAAAACTGTTTTTT. Translating it yields CASSVGTALNEKLFF. The complete variable domain, with remaining parts taken from reference TRBV9 and TRBJ1-4, reads DSGVTQTPKHLITATGQRVTLRCSPRSGDLSVYWYQQSLDQGLQFLIQYYNGEERAKGNILERFSAQQFPDLHSELNLSSLELGDSALYFCASSVGTALNEKLFFGSGTQLSVL.

This clone has just one count. The J gene is TRBJ2-3, the V gene TRBV3-1 (or the pseudogene TRBV3-2); TRBD1 matches at 10 bases. CDR3 length: 16 amino acids. The V segment lost 3 bases and the J segment 6 bases; nucleotides outside the gene matches: 9. CDR1 and CDR2 from the germline V gene are LGHDT and YNNKEL (reference sequence). CDR3 nucleotide sequence: TGTGCCAGCAGCCATACGACAGGGGGCGCAGGGGATACGCAGTATTTT. This encodes CASSHTTGGAGDTQYF.

The chain carries TRBV7-2 and TRBJ2-1, with TRBD2 identical over 10 bases. Germline loops: CDR1 SGHTA, CDR2 FQGNSA. V was clipped by 5 bases and J by 7 bases; unmatched bases: 11. The CDR3 is made up of 16 amino acids. This CDR3 is CASSPRWSGGANEQFF. CDR3 coding DNA: TGTGCCAGCAGCCCCCGGTGGAGCGGGGGGGCGAATGAGCAGTTCTTC.

The chain links TRBV5-5 to TRBJ2-1; D possibly corresponds to TRBD2 (5 bases). The CDR3 has 13 amino acids. The V and J ends lost 2 bases and 3 bases respectively, with 6 bases between them. Per germline, CDR1 SGHKS and CDR2 YYEKEE (reference sequence). CDR3 sequence reads: CASSFTSYNEQFF. The DNA for the CDR3 is TGTGCCAGCAGCTTTACTAGCTACAATGAGCAGTTCTTC.

In its sample, this clone was seen a few times. The chain carries TRBV29-1 and TRBJ2-6, with D perhaps TRBD2 (6 bases). Trimming took off 5 bases at V and 5 bases at J, with 22 bases between the two ends. The CDR3 is 17 amino acids. Germline V gene sequence: CDR1 SQVTM, CDR2 ANQGSEA. The CDR3 coding sequence is TGCAGCGTTTTGTCGGCACTAGCTAAAAGTCGGGCCAACGTCCTGACTTTC. As protein: CSVLSALAKSRANVLTF.

The CDR3 is CASSQRWSGDTHEQYF. CDR3 nucleotides: TGCGCCAGCAGCCAAAGATGGTCGGGGGATACCCACGAGCAGTACTTC. J is TRBJ2-7 and V is TRBV4-3, with D perhaps TRBD2 (6 bases). V lost 2 bases, J lost 5 bases, and 19 bases lay in between. Germline V lookup: CDR1 LGHNA, CDR2 YSLEER. The CDR3 runs to 16 residues.

CDR3 sequence (DNA): TGCGCCAGCAGCCCTAGCGGGAGCTTGGGCAATGAGCAGTTCTTC. This codes for CASSPSGSLGNEQFF. The chain couples TRBV5-1 to TRBJ2-1, with 10 bases aligning to TRBD2. Germline lookup yields CDR1 SGHRS and CDR2 YFSETQ. V gave up 4 bases and J gave up 6 bases; unmatched junction bases: 7. This CDR3 has 15 residues.

J is TRBJ1-6 and V is TRBV5-4; TRBD1 agrees at 11 bases. Per the germline V gene, CDR1 is SGHNT and CDR2 is YYREEE (reference sequence). Trimming cost V 6 bases and J 10 bases; bases outside gene matches: 3. The CDR3 consists of 13 residues. The CDR3 region has the DNA TGTGCCAGCAAAGGACAGGGGGCATCACCCCTCCACTTT. It translates to CASKGQGASPLHF.

The genes are TRBV7-8 and TRBJ2-1, with 9 nucleotides matching TRBD2. CDR1 is SGHVS and CDR2 is FQNEAQ in the germline V gene. Trimming at V came to 1 base and at J to 12 bases, leaving 10 bases not matched to a gene. The CDR3 has 15 residues. The CDR3 here is CASSLDGGRALRQFF. CDR3 DNA sequence: TGTGCCAGCAGCTTAGACGGCGGGAGGGCCTTGAGGCAGTTCTTC.

The V and J genes are TRBV2 and TRBJ1-5; unclear D gene. Trimming cost V 4 bases and J 0 bases, with 10 bases left between them. CDR3 length: 15 amino acids. Germline CDR1 is SNHLY and CDR2 is FYNNEI. CDR3: CASSGQRNSNQPQHF. CDR3 nucleotide sequence: TGTGCCAGCAGTGGGCAACGGAATAGCAATCAGCCCCAGCATTTT.

This clone showed up just a few times. The rearrangement uses TRBV4-1 and TRBJ1-1; no clear D. The CDR3 extends over 16 amino acids. Germline V gene lookup returns CDR1 MGHRA and CDR2 YSYEKL. Trimming took 2 bases from V and 3 from J, leaving 16 bases between them. The CDR3 protein is CASSQSAAGGDTEAFF. The CDR3 DNA is TGCGCCAGCAGCCAAAGTGCGGCCGGCGGGGACACTGAAGCTTTCTTT.

This chain uses TRBV7-2 with TRBJ1-2, with a weak D call TRBD1 (6 bases). This CDR3 region has 13 residues. V was shortened by 5 bases and J by 8 bases, with 15 bases between the two germline ends. Per germline, CDR1 SGHTA and CDR2 FQGNSA. CDR3 in amino acids: CASSRNRVGGYTF. CDR3 DNA: TGTGCCAGCAGCAGGAACAGGGTGGGGGGCTACACCTTC.

This clone was detected a few times. This sequence joins TRBV2 and TRBJ2-1, with a tentative D call TRBD2 (6 bases). This CDR3 has 16 amino acids. Trimming pared 4 bases from V and 6 bases from J, leaving 19 bases between. Germline V CDR1 and CDR2: SNHLY, FYNNEI. The CDR3, as DNA: TGTGCCAGCAGTGGGAGGGTCGGCGGGGCTTTCAATGAGCAGTTCTTC. This encodes CASSGRVGGAFNEQFF. The full variable domain, its missing parts supplied by reference TRBV2 and TRBJ2-1, is EPEVTQTPSHQVTQMGQEVILRCVPISNHLYFYWYRQILGQKVEFLVSFYNNEISEKSEIFDDQFSVERPDGSNFTLKIRSTKLEDSAMYFCASSGRVGGAFNEQFFGPGTRLTVL.

This clone was observed a few times. The chain carries TRBV19 and TRBJ1-5; D is uncertain. The CDR3 length is 12 residues. V was trimmed by 1 base and J by 7 bases, leaving 5 bases between them. Germline V lookup: CDR1 LNHDA, CDR2 SQIVND (reference sequence). The DNA for the CDR3 is TGTGCCAGTAGTATAGGGGGACAGCCCCAGCATTTT. It is translated as CASSIGGQPQHF.

The chain couples TRBV7-3 to TRBJ1-6; D remains unclear. The CDR3 spans 14 residues. Trimming shortened V by 3 bases and J by 6 bases, and 9 bases separated the two germline ends. Germline V gene sequence: CDR1 SGHTA, CDR2 FQGTGA. The CDR3, as DNA: TGTGCCAGCAGCTTCTCGGGGATTAATTCACCCCTCCACTTT. It yields the protein CASSFSGINSPLHF.

The chain couples TRBV2 to TRBJ1-1; 8 bases match TRBD1. CDR3 size: 14 residues. Germline CDR1 reads SNHLY; CDR2 reads FYNNEI. The J segment lost 1 base and the V segment lost 6 bases, leaving 4 bases of the junction unmatched. The CDR3 loop is CASRPGQGNTEAFF. CDR3 DNA: TGTGCCAGCAGACCCGGACAGGGGAACACTGAAGCTTTCTTT. Combining the CDR3 with reference TRBV2 and TRBJ1-1 gives the whole variable domain EPEVTQTPSHQVTQMGQEVILRCVPISNHLYFYWYRQILGQKVEFLVSFYNNEISEKSEIFDDQFSVERPDGSNFTLKIRSTKLEDSAMYFCASRPGQGNTEAFFGQGTRLTVV.

This chain joins TRBV7-9 and TRBJ2-1, with D maybe TRBD2 (5 bases). V lost 3 bases to trimming and J lost 7 bases, with 13 bases between them. The CDR3 totals 14 residues. CDR1 is SEHNR, CDR2 FQNEAQ, per germline (reference sequence). The CDR3 here is CASSFLEAGNEQFF. CDR3 nucleotides: TGTGCCAGCAGCTTCCTAGAGGCGGGTAATGAGCAGTTCTTC. The full variable domain, its missing parts supplied by reference TRBV7-9 and TRBJ2-1, is DTGVSQNPRHKITKRGQNVTFRCDPISEHNRLYWYRQTLGQGPEFLTYFQNEAQLEKSRLLSDRFSAERPKGSFSTLEIQRTEQGDSAMYLCASSFLEAGNEQFFGPGTRLTVL.

The chain couples TRBV2 to TRBJ2-4, with D hard to call. CDR1 SNHLY and CDR2 FYNNEI come from the germline V gene. This CDR3 spans 14 amino acids. Deletions cut 5 bases from V and 8 bases from J, with 16 bases between. The CDR3 DNA is TGTGCCAGCAGTCGGGTGAACAAAGGTGACATTCAGTACTTC. Translating gives CASSRVNKGDIQYF.

This sequence joins TRBV12-3 or TRBV12-4 and TRBJ1-1; D not certain. The CDR3 totals 12 residues. V was shortened by 3 bases and J by 10 bases, with 12 bases between the two germline ends. The CDR3 loop is CASSFWAQSAFF. For the CDR3, the DNA is TGTGCCAGCAGTTTTTGGGCGCAGTCAGCTTTCTTT.

The chain links TRBV5-1 to TRBJ2-3; 7 positions agree with TRBD1. This CDR3 comprises 16 residues. Germline trimming cut 0 bases from V and 0 bases from J; bases unmatched to any gene: 4. Germline CDR1 is SGHRS and CDR2 is YFSETQ. The CDR3, as DNA: TGCGCCAGCAGCTTGGAGGGGACAGATAGCACAGATACGCAGTATTTT. It codes for CASSLEGTDSTDTQYF.

This clone has just a few counts. V usage is TRBV6-5 and J usage is TRBJ1-1; D may be TRBD1 (5 bases). Trimming removed 5 bases from V and 8 bases from J, with 9 bases in between. Germline CDR1 reads MNHEY; CDR2 reads SVGAGI. The CDR3 is 11 residues long. The CDR3 reads CASSRGREAFF. The CDR3 DNA reads as TGTGCCAGCAGTAGGGGACGGGAAGCTTTCTTT.

This sequence joins TRBV4-1 and TRBJ2-3; 9 positions match TRBD1. V was pared by 3 bases and J by 3 bases, with 7 bases of the junction left unmatched. The CDR3 totals 16 residues. Germline V gene lookup returns CDR1 MGHRA and CDR2 YSYEKL. The CDR3 sequence is CASSQMWGTGTDTQYF. The CDR3 nucleotides read TGCGCCAGCAGCCAGATGTGGGGGACAGGGACAGATACGCAGTATTTT.

A few counts support this clone. The chain has TRBV5-4 and TRBJ2-1; TRBD1 might be the D (6 bases). V gave up 2 bases and J gave up 0 bases, with 18 bases separating them. This CDR3 region has 18 residues. Germline V gene sequence: CDR1 SGHNT, CDR2 YYREEE (reference sequence). CDR3 sequence reads: CASSFGNKQGTSYNEQFF. In DNA, the CDR3 is TGTGCCAGCAGCTTTGGAAACAAACAGGGTACCTCCTACAATGAGCAGTTCTTC.

V gene TRBV6-6 combines with J gene TRBJ1-5; D unresolved. There are 16 residues in the CDR3. CDR1 MNHNY and CDR2 SVGAGI come from the germline V gene (reference sequence). V was shortened by 3 bases and J by 7 bases, with 19 bases between the two germline ends. CDR3 sequence: CASSYEQSPLGQPQHF. Written as DNA, the CDR3 is TGTGCCAGCAGTTATGAACAGTCCCCCCTGGGCCAGCCCCAGCATTTT.

The chain uses TRBV27 and TRBJ2-5; D is undetermined. Trimming removed 5 bases at V and 4 bases at J, with 11 bases between. The CDR3 runs 13 residues. CDR1 and CDR2 (germline): MNHEY, SMNVEV (reference sequence). The CDR3 DNA sequence: TGTGCCAGCAGTCCCGGGTGGGGAGAGACCCAGTACTTC. It codes for CASSPGWGETQYF.

CDR3 nucleotide sequence: TGTGCCACCAGCGGGACTAGCGGGGGGCTGGAGACCCAGTACTTC. Translation gives CATSGTSGGLETQYF. The gene calls are TRBV15 and TRBJ2-5; 15 bases agree with TRBD2. V was clipped by 5 bases and J by 5 bases; unmatched bases: 3. Germline lookup yields CDR1 LNHNV and CDR2 YYDKDF (reference sequence). CDR3 size: 15 residues.

The J gene is TRBJ1-1, the V gene TRBV7-9; no definite D call. Germline assignment: CDR1 SEHNR and CDR2 FQNEAQ (reference sequence). The ends were cut back, 6 bases at V and 0 bases at J, with 11 bases in the middle. The CDR3 runs to 14 residues. The CDR3 DNA is TGTGCCAGCAGGAACAGTAGGCTGAACACTGAAGCTTTCTTT. Translation gives CASRNSRLNTEAFF.